The present T cell receptor (beta chain) was sequenced within a study of cytomegalovirus exposure and HLA in healthy donors. This clone turned up a few times. What it recognizes is unknown. Germline V gene sequence: CDR1 MNHNS, CDR2 SASEGT. Trimming stripped 1 base from V and 4 bases from J, with 13 bases between. This CDR3 has 15 residues. Study observations and caveats: What a later analysis showed was that several of the most significant clusters appeared linked to common viral pathogens.

13 Jbeta primers and 60 Vbeta primers were used for the PCR. Only in-frame clones appear in the TCRdb table, and some are missing; sequencing was by immunoSEQ multiplex PCR. The sample lists around 200,000 clones, approximately 86% seen once, with around 0.3% in the top ten. This sequence was found in a woman aged 25 to 39 in good health and CMV-seronegative. The source material was PBMCs. The V and J genes are TRBV6-1 and TRBJ1-2, with TRBD1 as a possible D gene (6 bases). DNA for the CDR3: TGTGCCAGCAGTGAAGTAGAACAGGGTGGCTATGGCTACACCTTC. Its protein is CASSEVEQGGYGYTF.